This is a list of T cell receptor beta chains from one sample in a study of T-cell reconstitution after alpha-beta-depleted transplantation in children. TCRdb called the PCR reads again in MiXCR, with one record for every CDR3 protein. The data show under 400,000 distinct CDR3 sequences, roughly 25% seen once. The material sequenced was PBMCs, mostly from graft donor cells, taken 180 days after TCRalphabeta/CD19-depleted stem cell transplant. The receptors originated from a male patient between 5 and 17 years old who had a stem cell transplant for acute lymphoblastic leukemia, so the T cells may come from the graft donor. The CDR3 runs from the conserved cysteine through the conserved F or W. The order of the fields is clone size, V gene, J gene, D gene, CDR3 DNA, CDR3 protein. A D gene is named only where the DNA matches it firmly. Clone size is not always given. Where it is, it says once, few, many or a class for expanded clones.

clone size: few; V gene: TRBV20-1; J gene: TRBJ2-1; D gene: TRBD2; CDR3 DNA: TGCAGTGCTAGAAAGTACCAGCGGGAAGGGTCGGTGTTCTTC; CDR3 protein: CSARKYQREGSVFF
clone size: few; V gene: TRBV15; J gene: TRBJ1-2; D gene: -; CDR3 DNA: TGTGCCACCAGCAGTGACCGGCTACTGGGCCCCCACCTCTATGGCTACACCTTC; CDR3 protein: CATSSDRLLGPHLYGYTF
clone size: few; V gene: TRBV7-9; J gene: TRBJ2-5; D gene: -; CDR3 DNA: TGTGCCAGCAGCTTTAAGAACGGGGCCCTCCAAGAGACCCAGTACTTC; CDR3 protein: CASSFKNGALQETQYF
clone size: few; V gene: TRBV18; J gene: TRBJ1-5; D gene: -; CDR3 DNA: TGTGCCAGCTCACCACCGGGGAATCAGCCCCAGCATTTT; CDR3 protein: CASSPPGNQPQHF
clone size: many; V gene: TRBV28; J gene: TRBJ1-1; D gene: TRBD1; CDR3 DNA: TGTGCCAGCAGTTTCCTAAGGGGGCTGAACACTGAAGCTTTCTTT; CDR3 protein: CASSFLRGLNTEAFF
clone size: few; V gene: TRBV3-1; J gene: TRBJ1-4; D gene: TRBD1; CDR3 DNA: TGTGCCAGCAGCCTCAGGGACAGGGCTTCTCAGAATGAAAAACTGTTTTTT; CDR3 protein: CASSLRDRASQNEKLFF
clone size: -; V gene: TRBV12-3/TRBV12-4; J gene: TRBJ2-7; D gene: -; CDR3 DNA: TGTGCCAGCAGTTTTTCCAGGGGATTTGACGAGCAGTACTTC; CDR3 protein: CASSFSRGFDEQYF
clone size: -; V gene: TRBV5-1; J gene: TRBJ2-1; D gene: -; CDR3 DNA: TGCGCCAGCAGCGGGGGCGGCAGGGAAGTAAGGCAGTTCTTC; CDR3 protein: CASSGGGREVRQFF
clone size: -; V gene: TRBV7-9; J gene: TRBJ2-2; D gene: -; CDR3 DNA: TGTGCCAGCAGCCAGGGCCCGAACACCGGGGAGCTGTTTTTT; CDR3 protein: CASSQGPNTGELFF
clone size: many; V gene: TRBV12-3/TRBV12-4; J gene: TRBJ2-2; D gene: TRBD1; CDR3 DNA: TGTGCCAGCAGTTTTACAGGGGGAAGCGGGGAGCTGTTTTTT; CDR3 protein: CASSFTGGSGELFF
clone size: many; V gene: TRBV5-1; J gene: TRBJ2-1; D gene: TRBD2; CDR3 DNA: TGCGCCAGCAGCTCCCTAGCGGGCTCCTACAATGAGCAGTTCTTC; CDR3 protein: CASSSLAGSYNEQFF
clone size: many; V gene: TRBV5-1; J gene: TRBJ2-2; D gene: -; CDR3 DNA: TGCGCCAGCAGCTTGGTTGTCGACACCGGGGAGCTGTTTTTT; CDR3 protein: CASSLVVDTGELFF
clone size: few; V gene: TRBV27; J gene: TRBJ1-1; D gene: -; CDR3 DNA: TGTGCCAGCAGGCACCTGGAGGGAACCGAAGCTTTCTTT; CDR3 protein: CASRHLEGTEAFF
clone size: -; V gene: TRBV6-5; J gene: TRBJ1-2; D gene: TRBD1; CDR3 DNA: TGTGCCACCAGTTACGACAGGGGGCGAGAAGGCTACACCTTC; CDR3 protein: CATSYDRGREGYTF
clone size: -; V gene: TRBV3-1; J gene: TRBJ2-1; D gene: -; CDR3 DNA: TGTGCCAGCAGCCAAGTGGGGGCTAGAAATGAGCAGTTCTTC; CDR3 protein: CASSQVGARNEQFF
clone size: -; V gene: TRBV20-1; J gene: TRBJ2-5; D gene: -; CDR3 DNA: TGCAGTGCTAGAGATATGTATGGGTGGATAAAACAGACCCAGTACTTC; CDR3 protein: CSARDMYGWIKQTQYF
clone size: -; V gene: TRBV5-1; J gene: TRBJ1-2; D gene: -; CDR3 DNA: TGCGCCAGCAGCTTAGACGACAGCCTCTATGGCTACACCTTC; CDR3 protein: CASSLDDSLYGYTF
clone size: few; V gene: TRBV9; J gene: TRBJ2-1; D gene: -; CDR3 DNA: TGTGCCAGCAGCGTAGCCAGGTTCCCTTACAATGAGCAGTTCTTC; CDR3 protein: CASSVARFPYNEQFF
clone size: -; V gene: TRBV7-9; J gene: TRBJ1-2; D gene: TRBD1; CDR3 DNA: TGTGCCAGCAGCTCTACAGGGGTCAGTGGCTACACCTTC; CDR3 protein: CASSSTGVSGYTF
clone size: few; V gene: TRBV24-1; J gene: TRBJ2-7; D gene: -; CDR3 DNA: TGTGCCACCAGTGCGACCGAAGGACTCACCTACGAGCAGTACTTC; CDR3 protein: CATSATEGLTYEQYF